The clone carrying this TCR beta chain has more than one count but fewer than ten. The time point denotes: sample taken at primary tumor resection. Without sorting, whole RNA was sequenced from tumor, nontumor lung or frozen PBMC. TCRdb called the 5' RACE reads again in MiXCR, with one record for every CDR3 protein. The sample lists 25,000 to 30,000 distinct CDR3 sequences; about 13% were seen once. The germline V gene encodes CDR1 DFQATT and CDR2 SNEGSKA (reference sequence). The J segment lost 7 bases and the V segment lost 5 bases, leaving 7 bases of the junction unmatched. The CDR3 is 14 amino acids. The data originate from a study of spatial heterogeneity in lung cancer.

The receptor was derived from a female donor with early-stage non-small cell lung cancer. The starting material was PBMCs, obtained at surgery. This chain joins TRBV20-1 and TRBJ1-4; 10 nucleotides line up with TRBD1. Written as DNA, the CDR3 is TGCAGTGCTGCCCGGACAGGGGGGATTGAAAAACTGTTTTTT. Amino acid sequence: CSAARTGGIEKLFF.